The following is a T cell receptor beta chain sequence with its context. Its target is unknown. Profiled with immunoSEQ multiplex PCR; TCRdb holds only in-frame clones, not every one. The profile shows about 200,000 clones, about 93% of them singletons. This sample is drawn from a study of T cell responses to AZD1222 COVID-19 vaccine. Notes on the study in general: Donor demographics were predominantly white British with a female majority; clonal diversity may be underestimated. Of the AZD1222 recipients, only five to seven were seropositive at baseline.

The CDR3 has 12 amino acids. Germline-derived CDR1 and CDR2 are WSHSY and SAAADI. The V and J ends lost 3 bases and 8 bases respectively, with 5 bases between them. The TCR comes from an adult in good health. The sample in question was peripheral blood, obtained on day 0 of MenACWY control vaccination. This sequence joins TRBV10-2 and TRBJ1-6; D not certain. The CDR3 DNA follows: TGCGCCAGCAGTGATTCCGATTCACCCCTCCACTTT. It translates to CASSDSDSPLHF.